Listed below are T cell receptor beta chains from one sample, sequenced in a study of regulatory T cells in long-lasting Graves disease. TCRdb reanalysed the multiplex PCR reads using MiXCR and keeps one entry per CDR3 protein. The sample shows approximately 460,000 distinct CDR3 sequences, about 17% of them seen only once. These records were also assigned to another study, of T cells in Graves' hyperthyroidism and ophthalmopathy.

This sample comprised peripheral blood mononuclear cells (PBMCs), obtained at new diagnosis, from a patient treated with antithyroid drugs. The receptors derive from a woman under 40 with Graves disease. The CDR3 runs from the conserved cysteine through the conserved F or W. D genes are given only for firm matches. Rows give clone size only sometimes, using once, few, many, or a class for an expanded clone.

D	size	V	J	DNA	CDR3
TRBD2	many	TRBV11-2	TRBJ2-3	TGTGCCAGCAGCACCCGACTAGCGGGAGCGGCAGATACGCAGTATTTT	CASSTRLAGAADTQYF
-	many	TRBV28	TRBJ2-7	TGTGCCAGCAGTTCCCGCAGAATTTTACGAGACTACGAGCAGTACTTC	CASSSRRILRDYEQYF
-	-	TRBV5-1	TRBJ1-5	TGCGCCAGCAGCTTGGAAGGTATCAATCAGCCCCAGCATTTT	CASSLEGINQPQHF
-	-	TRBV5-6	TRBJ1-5	TGTGCCAGCAGCTTGGGGCCTTCAGGCAATCAGCCCCAGCATTTT	CASSLGPSGNQPQHF
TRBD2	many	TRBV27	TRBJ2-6	TGTGCCAGCAGTTCACGGGGCTGGGGGGGTAGCTACCCCTCTGGGGCCAACGTCCTGACTTTC	CASSSRGWGGSYPSGANVLTF
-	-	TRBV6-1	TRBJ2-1	TGTGCCAGCGTAAGGGGAAATGAGCAGTTCTTC	CASVRGNEQFF
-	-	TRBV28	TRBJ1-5	TGTGCCAGCAGTACATCCCAGCCCCAGCATTTT	CASSTSQPQHF
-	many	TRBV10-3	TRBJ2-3	TGTGCCATCAGTGCACAGTCCTCCTTCACAGATACGCAGTATTTT	CAISAQSSFTDTQYF
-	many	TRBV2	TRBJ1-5	TGTGCCAGCAAAAGCCTCAATCAGCCCCAGCATTTT	CASKSLNQPQHF
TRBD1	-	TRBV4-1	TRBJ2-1	TGCGCCAGCAGCCAAGCGTGGACTCAGGGGGCTCTCTACAATGAGCAGTTCTTC	CASSQAWTQGALYNEQFF
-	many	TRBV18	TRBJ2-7	TGTGCCAGCTCACCACAGGACTACGAGCAGTACTTC	CASSPQDYEQYF
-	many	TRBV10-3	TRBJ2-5	TGTGCCATCAGTCCCAGGGGAAGGGGGGAGACCCAGTACTTC	CAISPRGRGETQYF
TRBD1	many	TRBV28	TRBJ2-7	TGTGCCAGCAGTACAGAAGGGGACAGAGGCCGGGGCGAGCAGTACTTC	CASSTEGDRGRGEQYF
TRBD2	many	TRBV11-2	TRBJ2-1	TGTGCCAGCAGCTGGACCACCGGGACTAGCGGGACAGGCGGCAATGAGCAGTTCTTC	CASSWTTGTSGTGGNEQFF
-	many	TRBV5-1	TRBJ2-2	TGCGCCAGCAGCTTCGTTGTTTACGCCGGGGAGCTGTTTTTT	CASSFVVYAGELFF
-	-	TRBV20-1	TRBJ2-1	TGCAGTGCTATGCTAGACGCGAGTGAGCAGTTCTTC	CSAMLDASEQFF
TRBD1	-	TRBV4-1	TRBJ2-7	TGCGCCAGCAGCCATTTGGCACCCGGGACAGGGCCGATCGAGCAGTACTTC	CASSHLAPGTGPIEQYF
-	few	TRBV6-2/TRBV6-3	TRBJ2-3	TGTGCCAGCAGTTACTCCTCGGAGAATACGCAGTATTTT	CASSYSSENTQYF
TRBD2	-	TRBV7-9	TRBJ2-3	TGTGCCAGCAGCCAAGGGACTAGCGGGAGTGTAGATACGCAGTATTTT	CASSQGTSGSVDTQYF
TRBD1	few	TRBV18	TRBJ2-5	TGTGCCAGCTCACCGGACAGGGGAAGGGGGACCCAGTACTTC	CASSPDRGRGTQYF
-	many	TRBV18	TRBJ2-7	TGTGCCAGCTCACCACGGGGCAGGGGGGTCTACGAGCAGTACTTC	CASSPRGRGVYEQYF
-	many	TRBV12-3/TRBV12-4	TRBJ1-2	TGTGCCAGCAGTTTTTCCAGGGGTTTAGATGGCTACACCTTC	CASSFSRGLDGYTF